The present TCR beta chain was sequenced within a study of CD8 T cells in ankylosing spondylitis. The study, taken as a whole, reports: Disease-linked clones had a CD8+ phenotype and relatively low frequency in peripheral blood. Reportedly, significant enrichment of disease-linked clones occurred in matched ankylosing spondylitis synovial fluid. Within ankylosing spondylitis blood, a TCR beta motif made up of roughly eight highly homologous variants appeared to be characteristic.

TCRdb fed the 5' RACE reads into MiXCR, producing one record per CDR3 protein. The sample has around 490,000 distinct CDR3 sequences, approximately 5% seen once; the top ten hold around 3.6%. This clonotype was counted ten times or more. Its target is unknown. J lost 1 base, V lost 8 bases, and 10 bases had no gene match. CDR1 and CDR2 (germline): ENHRY, SYGVKD. The CDR3 is 16 amino acids. The specimen sequenced was blood, either unsorted or a sorted T cell fraction (not recorded which). This clonotype was sampled from a male donor with ankylosing spondylitis. V is TRBV10-3 and J is TRBJ2-2, with TRBD2 identical over 7 bases. The CDR3 loop reads CAIYEKPSGNTGELFF. The CDR3 DNA sequence: TGTGCCATCTATGAGAAGCCTAGCGGGAACACCGGGGAGCTGTTTTTT.